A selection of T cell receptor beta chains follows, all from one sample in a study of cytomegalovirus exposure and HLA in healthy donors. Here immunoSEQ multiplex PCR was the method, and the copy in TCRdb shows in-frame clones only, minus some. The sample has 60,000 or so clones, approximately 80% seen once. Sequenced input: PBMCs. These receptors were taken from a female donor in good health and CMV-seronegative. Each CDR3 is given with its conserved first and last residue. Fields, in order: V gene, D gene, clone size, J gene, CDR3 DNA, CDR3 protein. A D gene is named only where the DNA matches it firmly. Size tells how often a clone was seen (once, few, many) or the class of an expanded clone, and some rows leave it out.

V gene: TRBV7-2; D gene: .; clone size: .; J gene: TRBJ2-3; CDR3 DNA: TGTGCCAGCAGCTTACAGGGGCCCACAGATACGCAGTATTTT; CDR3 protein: CASSLQGPTDTQYF
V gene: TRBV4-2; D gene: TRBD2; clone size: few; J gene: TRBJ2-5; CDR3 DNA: TGTGCCAGCAGCCAAGTCCGGGGCGGGAGCGTAGCAGAGACCCAGTACTTC; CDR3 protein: CASSQVRGGSVAETQYF
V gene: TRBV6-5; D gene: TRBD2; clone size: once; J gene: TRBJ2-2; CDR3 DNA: TGTGCCAGCAGTTCCGGGGGGGGGCGAAAAACCGGGGAGCTGTTTTTT; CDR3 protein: CASSSGGGRKTGELFF
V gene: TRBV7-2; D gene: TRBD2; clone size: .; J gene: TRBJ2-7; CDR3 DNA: TGTGCCAGCAGCTTAGGGCCTAGCGGGGGGTTTCCCCACTACGAGCAGTACTTC; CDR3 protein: CASSLGPSGGFPHYEQYF
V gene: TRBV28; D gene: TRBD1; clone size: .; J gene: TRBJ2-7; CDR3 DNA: TGTGCCAGCAGCCCAGGGGGCGCCGCCCCCTACGAGCAGTACTTC; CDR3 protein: CASSPGGAAPYEQYF
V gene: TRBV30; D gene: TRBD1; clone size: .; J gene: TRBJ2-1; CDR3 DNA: TGTGCCTGGGTCCGGGACAGGGGGCGATTTGAGCAGTTCTTC; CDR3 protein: CAWVRDRGRFEQFF
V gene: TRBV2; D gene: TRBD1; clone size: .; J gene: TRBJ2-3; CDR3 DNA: TGTGCCAGCTCATGGACAGGGACCACAGATACGCAGTATTTT; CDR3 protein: CASSWTGTTDTQYF
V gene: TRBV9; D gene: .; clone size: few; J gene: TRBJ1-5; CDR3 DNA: TGTGCCAGCAGCTACGGGGGGGTTCAGCCCCAGCATTTT; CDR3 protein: CASSYGGVQPQHF
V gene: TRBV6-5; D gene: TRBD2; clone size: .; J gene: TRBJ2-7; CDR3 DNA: TGTGCCAGCAGTTCACTAGCGGGAGGAATTTACGAGCAGTACTTC; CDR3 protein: CASSSLAGGIYEQYF
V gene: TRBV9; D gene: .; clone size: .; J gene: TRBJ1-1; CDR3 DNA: TGTGCCAGCAGCCCAAGACAGGTGAACACTGAAGCTTTCTTT; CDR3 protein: CASSPRQVNTEAFF
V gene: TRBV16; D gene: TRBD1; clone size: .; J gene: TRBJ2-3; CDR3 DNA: TGTGCCAGCAGCCAAGGACAGGGCCTCACAGATACGCAGTATTTT; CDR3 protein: CASSQGQGLTDTQYF
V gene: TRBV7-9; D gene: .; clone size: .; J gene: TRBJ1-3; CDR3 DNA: TGTGCCAGCAGCTTTAGTGATTCTGGAAACACCATATATTTT; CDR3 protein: CASSFSDSGNTIYF